Below, 10 T cell receptor beta chains from the same sample are listed, as sequenced in a study of blood T cell repertoires in COVID-19. Method: immunoSEQ multiplex PCR; TCRdb's copy keeps in-frame clones and lacks some. Among around 270,000 clones listed, 88% were seen once. The sequenced sample was peripheral blood. The receptors come from a man aged 60-69 years who had recovered from COVID-19.

The chain recombines TRBV10-3 with TRBJ2-5, with TRBD1 matching over 8 bases. This CDR3 is 14 amino acids long. V dropped 5 bases and J dropped 2; count of bases not matched to a gene: 4. Germline V CDR1 and CDR2: ENHRY, SYGVKD. In DNA form, the CDR3 reads TGTGCCATCAGTTCCGGACAGGGACAAGAGACCCAGTACTTC. This translates into CAISSGQGQETQYF.

The rearrangement joins TRBV2 to TRBJ2-1; D is perhaps TRBD2 (6 bases). Germline V gives CDR1 SNHLY, CDR2 FYNNEI. This CDR3 spans 14 amino acids. Trimming removed 7 bases at V and 0 bases at J, with 10 bases between. The CDR3 nucleotides are TGTGCCAGCAAGGACTACAGCTCCTACAATGAGCAGTTCTTC. Its translation is CASKDYSSYNEQFF.

V and J are TRBV6-4 and TRBJ2-1; TRBD2 matches at 14 bases. The J segment lost 6 bases and the V segment lost 6 bases, leaving 1 base of the junction unmatched. The CDR3 length is 14 residues. From germline, CDR1 is MRHNA and CDR2 SNTAGT. As DNA, the CDR3 is TGTGCCAGCAGGACTAGCGGGGGGGCCAATGAGCAGTTCTTC. It specifies CASRTSGGANEQFF.

The CDR3 region is CVSSPRQGAKEYSNQPQHF. For the CDR3, the DNA is TGTGTCAGCAGCCCAAGACAGGGGGCGAAGGAGTATAGCAATCAGCCCCAGCATTTT. The chain links TRBV12-1 to TRBJ1-5; the D call TRBD1 from the table was never checked on the DNA. TRBV12-1 is assigned pseudogene status. This CDR3 is 19 amino acids long.

This clone was counted once. The V call is TRBV5-1, the J call TRBJ2-7, with D maybe TRBD2 (6 bases). The CDR3 is 15 amino acids. CDR1 SGHRS and CDR2 YFSETQ come from the germline V gene. The V gene lost 3 bases and the J gene lost 4 bases, with 17 bases spanning the gap. Here the CDR3 DNA reads TGCGCCAGCAGCTCGGGGCACGAGGGACTTTACGAGCAGTACTTC. Its translation is CASSSGHEGLYEQYF.

The chain is built from TRBV20-1 and TRBJ1-4; no clear D gene. V was shortened by 3 bases and J by 8 bases, with 13 bases between the two germline ends. The CDR3 runs to 13 residues. The V gene's germline CDR1 is DFQATT and CDR2 SNEGSKA (reference sequence). DNA of the CDR3: TGCAGTGCTAGTAACTTCGAGAGGGAAAAACTGTTTTTT. The encoded protein is CSASNFEREKLFF.

This rearrangement joins TRBV9 to TRBJ1-2; 8 bases match TRBD1. The CDR3 is made up of 14 amino acids. V shed 4 bases, J shed 3 bases, and the junction held 5 bases outside the gene matches. CDR1 and CDR2 from the germline V gene are SGDLS and YYNGEE. For the CDR3, the DNA is TGTGCCAGCAGCCCCACGGACAGGGACTATGGCTACACCTTC. Protein: CASSPTDRDYGYTF.

The chain links TRBV10-3 to TRBJ2-3; 7 bases are a match to TRBD2. The ends lost 0 bases at V and 8 bases at J; junction bases unmatched: 14. CDR1 and CDR2 (germline): ENHRY, SYGVKD. The CDR3 runs 17 residues. The CDR3 sequence: CAISESPGLERRGTQYF. CDR3 sequence (DNA): TGTGCCATCAGTGAGTCACCCGGACTAGAAAGGAGGGGTACGCAGTATTTT.

This chain links TRBV3-1 (or the pseudogene TRBV3-2) with TRBJ1-2; 8 bases line up with TRBD1. Germline CDR1 is LGHDT and CDR2 is YNNKEL (reference sequence). Trimming took 2 bases from V and 4 from J; bases not matched to a gene: 6. The CDR3 has 15 residues. CDR3 bases: TGTGCCAGCAGCCAACAGGGGGCGCGTGCCTATGGCTACACCTTC. Its translation is CASSQQGARAYGYTF.

The chain employs TRBV19 and TRBJ1-5; a weak D match, TRBD1 (6 bases). The length of the CDR3 is 16 residues. Between the trimmed V and J ends, which lost 5 bases and 6 bases, there was a span of 20 bases. The germline V gene has CDR1 LNHDA and CDR2 SQIVND (reference sequence). CDR3 bases: TGTGCCAGTAGTGCCCGATCAGGGGCCAGATTTCAGCCCCAGCATTTT. The encoded protein is CASSARSGARFQPQHF.